The source of this TCR beta chain is a study of spatial heterogeneity in lung cancer. Study results and caveats: Higher tumor mutation counts went along with higher counts of expanded intratumoral alpha and beta TCRs.

TCRdb re-called the 5' RACE reads through MiXCR, storing one row per CDR3 protein. The repertoire holds just under 9,500 distinct CDR3 sequences, with 6.5% to 9.5% as singletons. This clonotype came up many times. Antigen unknown. CDR3 size: 13 residues. Germline CDR1 and CDR2: SGDLS and YYNGEE. Trimming removed 3 bases at V and 9 bases at J, with 10 bases between. Time point in this sample: sample taken at primary tumor resection. The source was lung tumor tissue, collected at surgery. This receptor was taken from a male donor with early-stage non-small cell lung cancer. The gene calls are TRBV9 and TRBJ1-6; TRBD1 might be the D (5 bases). Here the CDR3 reads CASSGDVASPLHF. In DNA form, the CDR3 reads TGTGCCAGCAGCGGGGACGTGGCTTCACCCCTCCACTTT. The complete variable domain, with remaining parts taken from reference TRBV9 and TRBJ1-6, reads DSGVTQTPKHLITATGQRVTLRCSPRSGDLSVYWYQQSLDQGLQFLIQYYNGEERAKGNILERFSAQQFPDLHSELNLSSLELGDSALYFCASSGDVASPLHFGNGTRLTVT.